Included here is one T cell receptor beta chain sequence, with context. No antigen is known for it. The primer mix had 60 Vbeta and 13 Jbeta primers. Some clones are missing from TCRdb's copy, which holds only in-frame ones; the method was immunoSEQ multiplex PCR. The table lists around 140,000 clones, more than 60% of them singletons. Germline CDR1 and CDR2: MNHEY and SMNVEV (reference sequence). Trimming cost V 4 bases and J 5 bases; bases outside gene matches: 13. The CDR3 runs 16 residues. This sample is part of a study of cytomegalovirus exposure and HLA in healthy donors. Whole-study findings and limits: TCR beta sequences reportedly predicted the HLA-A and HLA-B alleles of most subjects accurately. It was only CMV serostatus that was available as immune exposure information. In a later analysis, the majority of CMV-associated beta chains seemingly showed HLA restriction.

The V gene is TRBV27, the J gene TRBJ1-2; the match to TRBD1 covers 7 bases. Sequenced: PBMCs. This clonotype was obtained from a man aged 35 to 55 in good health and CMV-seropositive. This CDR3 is CASSSLTGPLEYGYTF. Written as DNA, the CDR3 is TGTGCCAGCAGTTCCCTGACAGGGCCCCTTGAGTATGGCTACACCTTC.